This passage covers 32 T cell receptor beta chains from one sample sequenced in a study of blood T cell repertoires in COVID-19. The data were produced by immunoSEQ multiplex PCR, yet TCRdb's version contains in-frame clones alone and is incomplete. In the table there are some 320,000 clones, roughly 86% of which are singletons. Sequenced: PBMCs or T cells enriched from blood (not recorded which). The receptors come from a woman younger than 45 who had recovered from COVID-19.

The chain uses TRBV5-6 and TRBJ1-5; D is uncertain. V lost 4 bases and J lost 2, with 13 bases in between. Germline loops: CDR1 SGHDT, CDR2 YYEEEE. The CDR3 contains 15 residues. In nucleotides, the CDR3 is TGTGCCAGCAGCCGACGCTCCGGGGGCAATCAGCCCCAGCATTTT. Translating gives CASSRRSGGNQPQHF. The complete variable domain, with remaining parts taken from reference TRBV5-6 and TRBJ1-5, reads DAGVTQSPTHLIKTRGQQVTLRCSPKSGHDTVSWYQQALGQGPQFIFQYYEEEERQRGNFPDRFSGHQFPNYSSELNVNALLLGDSALYLCASSRRSGGNQPQHFGDGTRLSIL.

The CDR3 DNA reads as TGTGCCAGCAGCGCAACAGGGTACCGGGTAGCTTTCTTT. It translates to CASSATGYRVAFF. V gene TRBV9 combines with J gene TRBJ1-1; TRBD1 might be the D (6 bases). The germline V gene encodes CDR1 SGDLS and CDR2 YYNGEE. CDR3 size: 13 residues. V shed 3 bases and J shed 10 bases, with 16 bases lying between them.

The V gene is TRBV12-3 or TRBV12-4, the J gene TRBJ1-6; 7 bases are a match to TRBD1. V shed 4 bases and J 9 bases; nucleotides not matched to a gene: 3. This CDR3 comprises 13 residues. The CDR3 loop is CASSYRQGSPLHF. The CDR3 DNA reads TGTGCCAGCAGTTACAGACAGGGTTCACCCCTCCACTTT.

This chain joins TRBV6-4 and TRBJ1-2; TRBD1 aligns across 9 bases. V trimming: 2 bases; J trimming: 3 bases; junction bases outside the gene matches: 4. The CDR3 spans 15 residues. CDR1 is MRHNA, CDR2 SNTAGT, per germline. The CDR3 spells CASSDPGQGDYGYTF. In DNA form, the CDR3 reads TGTGCCAGCAGTGACCCGGGACAGGGAGACTATGGCTACACCTTC.

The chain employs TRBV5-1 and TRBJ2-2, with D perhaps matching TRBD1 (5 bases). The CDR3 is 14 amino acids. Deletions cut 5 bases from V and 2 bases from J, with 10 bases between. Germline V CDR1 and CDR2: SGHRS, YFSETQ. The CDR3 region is CASRPQGNTGELFF. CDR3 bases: TGCGCCAGCAGGCCTCAGGGAAACACCGGGGAGCTGTTTTTT.

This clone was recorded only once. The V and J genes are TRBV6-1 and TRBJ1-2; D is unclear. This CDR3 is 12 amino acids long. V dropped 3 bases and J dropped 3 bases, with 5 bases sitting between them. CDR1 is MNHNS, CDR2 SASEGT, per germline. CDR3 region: CASSDGYYGYTF. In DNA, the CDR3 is TGTGCCAGCAGTGACGGGTACTATGGCTACACCTTC.

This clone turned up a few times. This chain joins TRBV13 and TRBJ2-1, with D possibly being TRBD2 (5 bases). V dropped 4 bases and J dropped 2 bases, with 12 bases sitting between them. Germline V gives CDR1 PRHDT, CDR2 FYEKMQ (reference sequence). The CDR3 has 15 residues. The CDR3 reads CASSSSEGPYNEQFF. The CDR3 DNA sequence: TGTGCCAGCAGCTCCTCTGAGGGCCCCTACAATGAGCAGTTCTTC.

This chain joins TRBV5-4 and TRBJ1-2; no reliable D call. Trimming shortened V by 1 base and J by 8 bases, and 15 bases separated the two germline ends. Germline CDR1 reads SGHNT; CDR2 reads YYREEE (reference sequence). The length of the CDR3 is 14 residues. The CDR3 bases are TGTGCCAGCAGCTTGACTCGGGTCTCGAGCGGCTACACCTTC. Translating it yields CASSLTRVSSGYTF.

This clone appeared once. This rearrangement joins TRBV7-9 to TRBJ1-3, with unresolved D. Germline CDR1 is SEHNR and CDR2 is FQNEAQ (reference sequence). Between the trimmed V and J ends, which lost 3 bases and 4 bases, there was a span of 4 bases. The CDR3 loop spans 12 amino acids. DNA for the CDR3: TGTGCCAGCAGCTTTAGCGGAAACACCATATATTTT. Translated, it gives CASSFSGNTIYF. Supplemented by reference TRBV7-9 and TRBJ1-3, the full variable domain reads DTGVSQNPRHKITKRGQNVTFRCDPISEHNRLYWYRQTLGQGPEFLTYFQNEAQLEKSRLLSDRFSAERPKGSFSTLEIQRTEQGDSAMYLCASSFSGNTIYFGEGSWLTVV.

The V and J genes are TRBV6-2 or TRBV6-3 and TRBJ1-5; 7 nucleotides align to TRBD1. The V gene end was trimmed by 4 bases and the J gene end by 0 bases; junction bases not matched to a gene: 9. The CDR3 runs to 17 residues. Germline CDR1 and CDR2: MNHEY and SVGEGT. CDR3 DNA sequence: TGTGCCAGCAGTTCTCCCGTTCGACAGGGTAGCAATCAGCCCCAGCATTTT. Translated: CASSSPVRQGSNQPQHF.

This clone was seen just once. CDR3 coding DNA: TGTGCCAGCAGTTATATCGCCCAGGGTGAAGCTTTCTTT. Amino acids: CASSYIAQGEAFF. V is TRBV12-3 or TRBV12-4 and J is TRBJ1-1; D may be TRBD1 (5 bases). The CDR3 length is 13 residues. V dropped 4 bases and J dropped 7 bases, with 13 bases sitting between them.

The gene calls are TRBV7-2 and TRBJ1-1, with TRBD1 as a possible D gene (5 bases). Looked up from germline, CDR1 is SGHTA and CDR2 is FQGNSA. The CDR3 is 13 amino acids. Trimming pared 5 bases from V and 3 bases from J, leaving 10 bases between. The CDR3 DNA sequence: TGTGCCAGCAGCAACGGGGGTTACACTGAAGCTTTCTTT. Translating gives CASSNGGYTEAFF.

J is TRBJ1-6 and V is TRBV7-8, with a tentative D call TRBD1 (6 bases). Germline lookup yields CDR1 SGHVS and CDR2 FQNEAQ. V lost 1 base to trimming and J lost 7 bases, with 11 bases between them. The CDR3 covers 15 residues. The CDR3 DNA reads TGTGCCAGCAGCTTAGTGACAGGTCGAAATTCACCCCTCCACTTT. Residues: CASSLVTGRNSPLHF.

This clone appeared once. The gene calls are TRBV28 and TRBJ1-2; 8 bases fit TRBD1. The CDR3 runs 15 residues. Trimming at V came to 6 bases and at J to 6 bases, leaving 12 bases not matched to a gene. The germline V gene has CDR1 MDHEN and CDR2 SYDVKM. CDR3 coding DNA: TGTGCCAGCAGATCATTCCGGGACAGGACCCATGGCTACACCTTC. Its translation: CASRSFRDRTHGYTF.

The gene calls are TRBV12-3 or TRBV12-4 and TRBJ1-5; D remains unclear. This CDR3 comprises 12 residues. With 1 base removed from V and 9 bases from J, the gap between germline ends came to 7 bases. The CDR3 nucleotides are TGTGCCAGCAGTTTAGGTCCTTCGCCCCAGCATTTT. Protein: CASSLGPSPQHF.

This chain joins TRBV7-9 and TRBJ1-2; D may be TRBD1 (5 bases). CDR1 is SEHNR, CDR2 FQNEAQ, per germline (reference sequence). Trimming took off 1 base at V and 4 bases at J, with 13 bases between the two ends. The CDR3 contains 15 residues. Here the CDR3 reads CASSLERDRIYGYTF. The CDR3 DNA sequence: TGTGCCAGCAGCTTAGAGCGTGACAGAATCTATGGCTACACCTTC. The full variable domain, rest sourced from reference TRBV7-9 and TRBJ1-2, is DTGVSQNPRHKITKRGQNVTFRCDPISEHNRLYWYRQTLGQGPEFLTYFQNEAQLEKSRLLSDRFSAERPKGSFSTLEIQRTEQGDSAMYLCASSLERDRIYGYTFGSGTRLTVV.

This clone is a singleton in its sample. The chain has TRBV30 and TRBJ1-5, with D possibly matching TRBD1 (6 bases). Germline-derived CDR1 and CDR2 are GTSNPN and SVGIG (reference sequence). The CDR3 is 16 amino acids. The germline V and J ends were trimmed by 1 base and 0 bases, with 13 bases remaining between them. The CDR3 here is CAWSEGVINSNQPQHF. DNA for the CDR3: TGTGCCTGGAGTGAGGGGGTGATCAATAGCAATCAGCCCCAGCATTTT.

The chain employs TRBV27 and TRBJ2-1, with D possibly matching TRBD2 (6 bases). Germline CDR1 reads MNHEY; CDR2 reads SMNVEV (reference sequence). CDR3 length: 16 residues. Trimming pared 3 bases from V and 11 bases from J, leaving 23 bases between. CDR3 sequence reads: CASSFGGGREFDKQFF. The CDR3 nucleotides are TGTGCCAGCAGTTTTGGGGGAGGCAGGGAATTTGATAAGCAGTTCTTC.

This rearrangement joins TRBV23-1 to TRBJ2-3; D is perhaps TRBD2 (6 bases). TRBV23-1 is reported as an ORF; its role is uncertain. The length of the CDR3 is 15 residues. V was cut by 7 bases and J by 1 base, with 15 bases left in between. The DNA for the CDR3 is TGCGCCAGCAATAAAGGGCGGGGACGCACAGATACGCAGTATTTT. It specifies CASNKGRGRTDTQYF.

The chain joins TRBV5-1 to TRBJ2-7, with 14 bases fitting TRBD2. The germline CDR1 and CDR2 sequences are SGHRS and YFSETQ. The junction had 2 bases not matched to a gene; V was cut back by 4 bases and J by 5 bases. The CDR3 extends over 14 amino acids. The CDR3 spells CASSAGLAGDEQYF. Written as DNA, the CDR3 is TGCGCCAGCAGCGCGGGACTAGCGGGGGACGAGCAGTACTTC.

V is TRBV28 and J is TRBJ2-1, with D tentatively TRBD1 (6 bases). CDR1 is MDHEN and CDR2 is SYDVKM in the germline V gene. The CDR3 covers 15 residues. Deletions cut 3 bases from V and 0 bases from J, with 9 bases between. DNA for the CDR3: TGTGCCAGCAGTTTTACAGGGCTCTCCTACAATGAGCAGTTCTTC. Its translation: CASSFTGLSYNEQFF. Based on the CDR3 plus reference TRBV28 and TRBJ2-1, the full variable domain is DVKVTQSSRYLVKRTGEKVFLECVQDMDHENMFWYRQDPGLGLRLIYFSYDVKMKEKGDIPEGYSVSREKKERFSLILESASTNQTSMYLCASSFTGLSYNEQFFGPGTRLTVL.

The CDR3 nucleotides are TGCGCCAGCAGCATCGGCGGGGGTGGCGGATACGAGCAGTACTTC. It specifies CASSIGGGGGYEQYF. The chain joins TRBV5-1 to TRBJ2-7; 7 positions match TRBD2. V trimming: 4 bases; J trimming: 4 bases; junction bases outside the gene matches: 11. CDR1 and CDR2 (germline): SGHRS, YFSETQ. The CDR3 extends over 15 amino acids. Full variable domain (outside the CDR3, taken from reference TRBV5-1 and TRBJ2-7): KAGVTQTPRYLIKTRGQQVTLSCSPISGHRSVSWYQQTPGQGLQFLFEYFSETQRNKGNFPGRFSGRQFSNSRSEMNVSTLELGDSALYLCASSIGGGGGYEQYFGPGTRLTVT.

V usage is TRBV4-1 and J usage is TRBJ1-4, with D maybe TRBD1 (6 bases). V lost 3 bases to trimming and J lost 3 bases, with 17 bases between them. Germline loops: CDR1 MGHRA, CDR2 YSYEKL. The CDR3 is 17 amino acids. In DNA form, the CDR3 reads TGCGCCAGCAGCCAGATTCGAAACAGGGCGTCTAATGAAAAACTGTTTTTT. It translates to CASSQIRNRASNEKLFF.

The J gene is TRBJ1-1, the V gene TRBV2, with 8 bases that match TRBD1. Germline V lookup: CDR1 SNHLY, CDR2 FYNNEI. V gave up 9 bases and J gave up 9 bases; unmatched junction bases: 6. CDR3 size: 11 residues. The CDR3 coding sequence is TGTGCCAGTCGGACAGGGCCGAAAGCTTTCTTT. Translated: CASRTGPKAFF.

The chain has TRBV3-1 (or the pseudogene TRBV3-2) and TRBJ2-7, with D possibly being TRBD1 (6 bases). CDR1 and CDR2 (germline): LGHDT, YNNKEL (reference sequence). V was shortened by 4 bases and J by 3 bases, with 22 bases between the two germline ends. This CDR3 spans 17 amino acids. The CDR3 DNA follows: TGTGCCAGCAGCCCCAACGTTAACGGGACAAAATACTACGAGCAGTACTTC. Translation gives CASSPNVNGTKYYEQYF.

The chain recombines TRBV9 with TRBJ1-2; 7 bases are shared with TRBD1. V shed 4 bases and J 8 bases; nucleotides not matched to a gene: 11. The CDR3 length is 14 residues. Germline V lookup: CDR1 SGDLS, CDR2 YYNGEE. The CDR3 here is CASSLRGQRTGYTF. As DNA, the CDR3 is TGTGCCAGCAGCCTCCGGGGACAGAGGACCGGCTACACCTTC.

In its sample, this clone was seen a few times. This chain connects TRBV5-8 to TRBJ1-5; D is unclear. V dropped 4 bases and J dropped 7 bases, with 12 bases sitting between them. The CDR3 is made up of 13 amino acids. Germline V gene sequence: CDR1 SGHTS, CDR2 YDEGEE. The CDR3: CASSQPPKQPQHF. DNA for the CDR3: TGTGCCAGCAGCCAACCACCTAAACAGCCCCAGCATTTT.

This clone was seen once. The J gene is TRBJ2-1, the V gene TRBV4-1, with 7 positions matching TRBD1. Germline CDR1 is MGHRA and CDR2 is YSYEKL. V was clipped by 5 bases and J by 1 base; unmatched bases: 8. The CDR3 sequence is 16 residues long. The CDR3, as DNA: TGCGCCAGCAGCAACCTCGGACAGGTATCCTACAATGAGCAGTTCTTC. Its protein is CASSNLGQVSYNEQFF.

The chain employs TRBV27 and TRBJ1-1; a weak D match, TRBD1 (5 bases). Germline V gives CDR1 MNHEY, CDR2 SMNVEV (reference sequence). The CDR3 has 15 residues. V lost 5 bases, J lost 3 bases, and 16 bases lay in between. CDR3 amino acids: CASSKKGGEDTEAFF. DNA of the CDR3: TGTGCCAGCAGTAAAAAGGGAGGGGAGGACACTGAAGCTTTCTTT.

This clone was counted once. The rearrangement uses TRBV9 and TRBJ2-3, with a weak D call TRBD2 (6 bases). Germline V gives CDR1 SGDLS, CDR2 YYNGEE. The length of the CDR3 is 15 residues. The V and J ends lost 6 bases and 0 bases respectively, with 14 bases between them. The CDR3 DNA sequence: TGTGCCAGCACCTTTCTAGCGAGCAGCACAGATACGCAGTATTTT. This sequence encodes CASTFLASSTDTQYF. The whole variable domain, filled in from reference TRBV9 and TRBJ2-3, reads DSGVTQTPKHLITATGQRVTLRCSPRSGDLSVYWYQQSLDQGLQFLIQYYNGEERAKGNILERFSAQQFPDLHSELNLSSLELGDSALYFCASTFLASSTDTQYFGPGTRLTVL.

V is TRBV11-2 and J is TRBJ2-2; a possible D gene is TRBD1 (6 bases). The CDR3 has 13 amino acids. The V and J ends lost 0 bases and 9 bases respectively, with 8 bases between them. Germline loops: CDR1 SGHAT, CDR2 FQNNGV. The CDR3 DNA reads TGTGCCAGCAGCTTAGACAGGGACAGGGAGCTGTTTTTT. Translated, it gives CASSLDRDRELFF.

CDR3 protein: CASRRTGPNTEAFF. CDR3 nucleotides: TGCGCCAGCAGGCGAACAGGGCCGAACACTGAAGCTTTCTTT. This chain joins TRBV5-1 and TRBJ1-1, with D maybe TRBD1 (6 bases). The germline V gene encodes CDR1 SGHRS and CDR2 YFSETQ. The CDR3 sequence is 14 residues long. The V gene lost 5 bases and the J gene lost 1 base, with 12 bases spanning the gap.